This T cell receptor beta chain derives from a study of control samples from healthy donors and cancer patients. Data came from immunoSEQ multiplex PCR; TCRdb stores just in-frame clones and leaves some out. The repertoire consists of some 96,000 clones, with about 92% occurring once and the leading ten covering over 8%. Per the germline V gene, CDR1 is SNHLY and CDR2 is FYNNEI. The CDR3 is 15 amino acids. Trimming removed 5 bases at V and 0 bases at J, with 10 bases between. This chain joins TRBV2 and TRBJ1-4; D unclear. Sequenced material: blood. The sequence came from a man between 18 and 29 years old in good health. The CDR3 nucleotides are TGTGCCAGCAGTAGGGAGGTTGCAACTAATGAAAAACTGTTTTTT. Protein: CASSREVATNEKLFF. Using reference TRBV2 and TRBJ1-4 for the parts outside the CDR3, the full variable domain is EPEVTQTPSHQVTQMGQEVILRCVPISNHLYFYWYRQILGQKVEFLVSFYNNEISEKSEIFDDQFSVERPDGSNFTLKIRSTKLEDSAMYFCASSREVATNEKLFFGSGTQLSVL.